These 8 T cell receptor beta chains were sequenced from one sample in a study of blood T cell repertoires in COVID-19. Sequencing was performed with immunoSEQ multiplex PCR; in TCRdb, only in-frame clones are kept and a portion is missing. The sample lists about 310,000 clones; around 89% were seen once. Input material: peripheral blood. The origin of the receptors is a woman in her thirties or forties with COVID-19, enrolled during active disease.

The chain is built from TRBV2 and TRBJ1-1; tentative D call: TRBD1 (6 bases). Trimming pared 6 bases from V and 3 bases from J, leaving 11 bases between. Germline lookup yields CDR1 SNHLY and CDR2 FYNNEI. The CDR3 is 13 residues long. CDR3 loop: CASSQGGDTEAFF. CDR3 nucleotides: TGTGCCAGCAGCCAAGGGGGTGACACTGAAGCTTTCTTT.

V gene TRBV18 combines with J gene TRBJ1-5; D is ambiguous. The germline gives CDR1 KGHSH, CDR2 LQKENI. Trimming cost V 2 bases and J 6 bases, with 20 bases left between them. The CDR3 extends over 17 amino acids. Here the CDR3 reads CASSPNSREIVGQPQHF. The CDR3 nucleotides are TGTGCCAGCTCACCAAATTCTAGAGAGATTGTGGGTCAGCCCCAGCATTTT. The whole variable domain, remainder taken from reference TRBV18 and TRBJ1-5, is NAGVMQNPRHLVRRRGQEARLRCSPMKGHSHVYWYRQLPEEGLKFMVYLQKENIIDESGMPKERFSAEFPKEGPSILRIQQVVRGDSAAYFCASSPNSREIVGQPQHFGDGTRLSIL.

The chain combines TRBV27 with TRBJ1-1; a possible D gene is TRBD1 (5 bases). Germline values: CDR1 MNHEY, CDR2 SMNVEV (reference sequence). V was clipped by 5 bases and J by 5 bases, with 18 bases between them. This CDR3 is built from 15 residues. CDR3 nucleotides: TGTGCCAGCAGTCCCACCTCGACAGAGAAAACTGAAGCTTTCTTT. Translating it yields CASSPTSTEKTEAFF.

J is TRBJ2-7 and V is TRBV5-4; TRBD1 matches at 7 bases. V lost 5 bases, J lost 0 bases, and 5 bases stayed unmatched. This CDR3 comprises 14 residues. The germline gives CDR1 SGHNT, CDR2 YYREEE (reference sequence). CDR3 DNA: TGTGCCAGCAGATCCGGGACAGACTCCTACGAGCAGTACTTC. As protein: CASRSGTDSYEQYF. The full variable domain, with the rest looked up from reference TRBV5-4 and TRBJ2-7, is ETGVTQSPTHLIKTRGQQVTLRCSSQSGHNTVSWYQQALGQGPQFIFQYYREEENGRGNFPPRFSGLQFPNYSSELNVNALELDDSALYLCASRSGTDSYEQYFGPGTRLTVT.

The chain couples TRBV27 to TRBJ1-4; the D gene is possibly TRBD1 (5 bases). V shed 6 bases and J shed 7 bases, with 15 bases lying between them. CDR1 MNHEY and CDR2 SMNVEV come from the germline V gene (reference sequence). The CDR3 covers 14 residues. CDR3: CASSRAGQGEKLFF. CDR3 DNA sequence: TGTGCCAGCAGCCGGGCCGGGCAGGGTGAAAAACTGTTTTTT.

This clone was recorded once. CDR3 DNA sequence: TGTGCCAGCAGCTACACGACTAGCGGAGACAATGAGCAGTTCTTC. Protein sequence: CASSYTTSGDNEQFF. The rearrangement links TRBV3-1 (or the pseudogene TRBV3-2) to TRBJ2-1; 9 bases fit TRBD2. Germline CDR1 reads LGHDT; CDR2 reads YNNKEL (reference sequence). V shed 5 bases, J shed 5 bases, and the junction held 7 bases outside the gene matches. The length of the CDR3 is 15 residues.

The rearrangement links TRBV28 to TRBJ2-7, with D possibly TRBD2 on 5 matching bases. Per germline, CDR1 MDHEN and CDR2 SYDVKM. The CDR3 is 13 residues long. Trimming stripped 10 bases from V and 0 bases from J, with 13 bases between. This CDR3 reads CAILDGSSYEQYF. DNA for the CDR3: TGTGCCATCCTAGATGGGAGCTCCTACGAGCAGTACTTC.

This sequence joins TRBV7-8 and TRBJ1-2, with TRBD1 identical over 10 bases. This CDR3 region has 14 residues. Germline CDR1 reads SGHVS; CDR2 reads FQNEAQ. V lost 5 bases, J lost 5 bases, and 5 bases stayed unmatched. The DNA of the CDR3 is TGTGCCAGCAGCGCCGACAGGGGGCCATATGGCTACACCTTC. Encoded protein: CASSADRGPYGYTF.